The table lists the clone carrying this T cell receptor (beta chain) with a few counts. Its antigen is undetermined. The CDR3 has 15 residues. Trimming removed 2 bases from V and 6 bases from J; junction bases left unmatched: 8. Germline V gene data show CDR1 as SGHVS and CDR2 as FNYEAQ. Isolated RNA was reverse transcribed into cDNA used as the sequencing template. Generated by immunoSEQ multiplex PCR, the TCRdb table keeps only in-frame clones and is missing some. This table holds about 110,000 clones, approximately 61% found once. This sample was included in a study of CD8+ T cells in alopecia areata. Findings and caveats of the study: The study found higher clonality in lesional than normal scalp, especially in alopecia totalis/universalis.

The chain has TRBV7-6 and TRBJ2-7; 9 nucleotides align to TRBD1. The sample comprised NKG2D-low CD8+ T cells sorted from blood. The origin of this receptor is a human donor with alopecia areata. The CDR3 nucleotides are TGTGCCAGCAGCTTACGGGACAGGGAGACGGCCGAGCAGTACTTC. Protein: CASSLRDRETAEQYF.